These 13 T cell receptor beta chains originate from one sample sequenced in a study of CD8 T cells in Susac syndrome. When the RNA was reverse transcribed, random hexamers were used with an input of roughly 0.5 to 1 ug. TCRdb reprocessed the immunoSEQ multiplex PCR reads with MiXCR, giving one entry per CDR3 protein. Among 150,000 to 200,000 distinct CDR3 sequences listed, around 95% were seen once. Sequencing used CD4+ T cells from PBMCs. These receptors came from a human donor with multiple sclerosis.

The V call is TRBV7-2, the J call TRBJ1-2, with 9 bases aligning to TRBD1. V trimming: 5 bases; J trimming: 6 bases; junction bases outside the gene matches: 7. CDR3 length: 14 residues. The germline V gene encodes CDR1 SGHTA and CDR2 FQGNSA. CDR3 residues: CASSPWDRAHGYTF. The CDR3 region has the DNA TGTGCCAGCAGCCCTTGGGACAGGGCACATGGCTACACCTTC.

The chain uses TRBV7-8 and TRBJ2-5; TRBD2 matches at 10 bases. CDR1 SGHVS and CDR2 FQNEAQ come from the germline V gene. The CDR3 is made up of 18 amino acids. V was pared by 2 bases and J by 5 bases, with 14 bases of the junction left unmatched. CDR3 DNA: TGTGCCAGCAGCTTATGGGCTAGCGGGGGCTCGAGGGGGGAGACCCAGTACTTC. Translating gives CASSLWASGGSRGETQYF.

V is TRBV4-3 and J is TRBJ2-1, with 8 nucleotides matching TRBD2. V lost 4 bases and J lost 0; bases outside the gene matches: 8. The CDR3 loop spans 17 amino acids. Per germline, CDR1 LGHNA and CDR2 YSLEER. CDR3 region: CASSLSGGTFSYNEQFF. In DNA, the CDR3 is TGCGCCAGCAGCCTCAGCGGGGGAACCTTCTCCTACAATGAGCAGTTCTTC.

V usage is TRBV20-1 and J usage is TRBJ1-1; D gene unclear. Germline V gene data show CDR1 as DFQATT and CDR2 as SNEGSKA (reference sequence). This CDR3 has 13 amino acids. Trimming removed 3 bases from V and 0 bases from J, with 8 bases in between. The CDR3 DNA reads as TGCAGTGCTAGTGATATGCTGAACACTGAAGCTTTCTTT. It is translated as CSASDMLNTEAFF.

Here the CDR3 DNA reads TGCAGTGCTAGAGACGTATCTCCCGACAGGACCGCCTACGAGCAGTACTTC. Amino acid sequence: CSARDVSPDRTAYEQYF. The rearrangement uses TRBV20-1 and TRBJ2-7, with D tentatively TRBD1 (6 bases). CDR1 and CDR2 from the germline V gene are DFQATT and SNEGSKA (reference sequence). Trimming took off 0 bases at V and 2 bases at J, with 20 bases between the two ends. The CDR3 sequence is 17 residues long.

This clonotype was counted a single time. The CDR3 DNA reads as TGTGCCAGCAGTGAATCCGGACAGGGGGCTGTTGGCTACACCTTC. Translated, it gives CASSESGQGAVGYTF. The V call is TRBV25-1, the J call TRBJ1-2; 11 nucleotides match TRBD1. The CDR3 is 15 residues long. V was clipped by 1 base and J by 7 bases; unmatched bases: 5. CDR1 is MGHDK and CDR2 is SYGVNS in the germline V gene.

The chain carries TRBV28 and TRBJ2-3; 9 nucleotides match TRBD1. Per the germline V gene, CDR1 is MDHEN and CDR2 is SYDVKM. The ends lost 3 bases at V and 2 bases at J; junction bases unmatched: 6. The CDR3 spans 16 residues. The CDR3 DNA reads TGTGCCAGCAGTTTTGGCGGGACAGGGTACACAGATACGCAGTATTTT. Translated: CASSFGGTGYTDTQYF.

A few counts support this clonotype. The gene calls are TRBV7-9 and TRBJ1-5, with D uncertain. V shed 3 bases and J shed 4 bases, with 7 bases lying between them. The germline V gene encodes CDR1 SEHNR and CDR2 FQNEAQ (reference sequence). CDR3 length: 13 residues. The CDR3 DNA follows: TGTGCCAGCAGCTTGACATCGAATCAGCCCCAGCATTTT. Amino acid sequence: CASSLTSNQPQHF.

This rearrangement joins TRBV6-2 or TRBV6-3 to TRBJ2-5; 9 bases fit TRBD2. Germline CDR1 MNHEY, CDR2 SVGEGT. The CDR3 loop spans 16 amino acids. Trimming removed 6 bases from V and 1 base from J; junction bases left unmatched: 9. CDR3 protein: CASRRWSGGTQETQYF. CDR3 DNA sequence: TGTGCCAGCAGGAGATGGAGCGGGGGGACCCAAGAGACCCAGTACTTC.

The chain has TRBV6-2 or TRBV6-3 and TRBJ1-2; a possible D gene is TRBD1 (5 bases). Trimming took off 2 bases at V and 1 base at J, with 11 bases between the two ends. This CDR3 has 15 amino acids. Per the germline V gene, CDR1 is MNHEY and CDR2 is SVGEGT. The CDR3 DNA sequence: TGTGCCAGCAGTTACCAGGAGCAGGGTAACTATGGCTACACCTTC. Protein: CASSYQEQGNYGYTF.

The count of this clonotype is one. The chain joins TRBV23-1 to TRBJ1-2, with D unresolved. TRBV23-1 is marked as an open reading frame, function uncertain. V dropped 1 base and J dropped 1 base, with 13 bases sitting between them. The CDR3 is 16 amino acids. In DNA, the CDR3 is TGCGCCAGCAGTCAATGGAGTAAGGCACTTAACTATGGCTACACCTTC. Translation: CASSQWSKALNYGYTF.

The rearrangement uses TRBV5-1 and TRBJ2-7; 10 nucleotides match TRBD1. Germline V gives CDR1 SGHRS, CDR2 YFSETQ. This CDR3 is 17 amino acids long. J was trimmed by 0 bases and V by 0 bases; bases with no gene match: 6. The CDR3 nucleotides are TGCGCCAGCAGCTTGGTGCCCGGGACAGGGGACTCCTACGAGCAGTACTTC. It yields the protein CASSLVPGTGDSYEQYF.

The chain is built from TRBV7-2 and TRBJ2-5; 14 bases fit TRBD2. Germline CDR1 and CDR2: SGHTA and FQGNSA. This CDR3 has 15 amino acids. V shed 5 bases, J shed 4 bases, and the junction held 3 bases outside the gene matches. CDR3 bases: TGTGCCAGCAGCCGGGGACTAGCGGGGGCAGAGACCCAGTACTTC. Amino acid sequence: CASSRGLAGAETQYF.